The 7 T cell receptor beta chains in this list originate from one sample, sequenced in a study of T cells in Graves' hyperthyroidism and ophthalmopathy. TCR beta CDR3 region amplification was performed from RNA transcripts. HTBI primers were the set used in a first-round RT-PCR of the TCR CDR3. MiXCR was run by TCRdb on the multiplex PCR reads, yielding one entry per CDR3 protein. The sample yields about 600,000 distinct CDR3 sequences, approximately 16% seen once. The sequenced material came from blood. These receptors were taken from a woman aged 40 to 49 with Graves' ophthalmopathy.

This clonotype was recorded once. This rearrangement joins TRBV29-1 to TRBJ2-2, with 8 positions matching TRBD2. The CDR3 length is 13 residues. The germline V gene has CDR1 SQVTM and CDR2 ANQGSEA. V was pared by 7 bases and J by 1 base, with 2 bases of the junction left unmatched. CDR3 loop: CSAAGGNTGELFF. CDR3 in DNA: TGCAGCGCCGCGGGGGGGAACACCGGGGAGCTGTTTTTT.

This clonotype was detected ten times or more. V and J are TRBV7-3 and TRBJ2-3; either TRBD1 or TRBD2 may fit D (7 bases each). CDR3 length equals 16 residues. V was clipped by 0 bases and J by 6 bases, with 16 bases between them. Germline CDR1 reads SGHTA; CDR2 reads FQGTGA. The CDR3 here is CASSLTARGGPDTQYF. In DNA form, the CDR3 reads TGTGCCAGCAGCTTAACGGCCAGGGGGGGCCCCGATACGCAGTATTTT.

This clonotype was counted ten times or more. The gene calls are TRBV4-1 and TRBJ1-2; 7 positions match TRBD1. The germline V gene has CDR1 MGHRA and CDR2 YSYEKL. The CDR3 runs to 15 residues. With V trimmed by 4 bases and J by 8 bases, 13 bases remained unmatched. The CDR3 DNA reads TGCGCCAGCAGCCCAGAACTTACAGGGGTGAAGGGCTACACCTTC. Residues: CASSPELTGVKGYTF.

Turning to this clonotype: A much larger clone differs from this one at a single base, so this may be a read error. This chain connects TRBV3-1 to TRBJ2-3; D is unresolved. Germline CDR1 reads LGHDT; CDR2 reads YNNKEL (reference sequence). The CDR3 contains 13 residues. The CDR3 DNA reads as TGTGCCAGCTCTTATTCCGGCACAGATACGCACTATTTT. This gives the protein CASSYSGTDTHYF.

The rearrangement uses TRBV5-8 and TRBJ1-5; 8 bases map to TRBD1. From germline, CDR1 is SGHTS and CDR2 YDEGEE. CDR3 size: 14 residues. V was pared by 2 bases and J by 7 bases, with 5 bases of the junction left unmatched. The CDR3 spells CASSFRQGKQPQHF. The CDR3 DNA reads TGTGCCAGCAGCTTTCGACAGGGGAAACAGCCCCAGCATTTT.

This clonotype was counted ten times or more. The V gene is TRBV11-2, the J gene TRBJ2-5, with 9 bases that match TRBD1. This CDR3 spans 14 amino acids. The germline CDR1 and CDR2 sequences are SGHAT and FQNNGV. V lost 4 bases and J lost 4; bases outside the gene matches: 4. The CDR3 here is CASSSTGGVETQYF. CDR3 bases: TGTGCCAGCAGCTCGACAGGGGGTGTAGAGACCCAGTACTTC.

The chain couples TRBV27 to TRBJ1-4, with D tentatively TRBD1 (5 bases). Germline CDR1 reads MNHEY; CDR2 reads SMNVEV (reference sequence). The CDR3 contains 15 residues. Between the trimmed V and J ends, which lost 6 bases and 2 bases, there was a span of 13 bases. The CDR3 region is CASRPSGSTNEKLFF. CDR3 sequence (DNA): TGTGCCAGCAGGCCATCAGGGTCCACTAATGAAAAACTGTTTTTT. Full variable domain (remainder filled in from reference TRBV27 and TRBJ1-4): EAQVTQNPRYLITVTGKKLTVTCSQNMNHEYMSWYRQDPGLGLRQIYYSMNVEVTDKGDVPEGYKVSRKEKRNFPLILESPSPNQTSLYFCASRPSGSTNEKLFFGSGTQLSVL.